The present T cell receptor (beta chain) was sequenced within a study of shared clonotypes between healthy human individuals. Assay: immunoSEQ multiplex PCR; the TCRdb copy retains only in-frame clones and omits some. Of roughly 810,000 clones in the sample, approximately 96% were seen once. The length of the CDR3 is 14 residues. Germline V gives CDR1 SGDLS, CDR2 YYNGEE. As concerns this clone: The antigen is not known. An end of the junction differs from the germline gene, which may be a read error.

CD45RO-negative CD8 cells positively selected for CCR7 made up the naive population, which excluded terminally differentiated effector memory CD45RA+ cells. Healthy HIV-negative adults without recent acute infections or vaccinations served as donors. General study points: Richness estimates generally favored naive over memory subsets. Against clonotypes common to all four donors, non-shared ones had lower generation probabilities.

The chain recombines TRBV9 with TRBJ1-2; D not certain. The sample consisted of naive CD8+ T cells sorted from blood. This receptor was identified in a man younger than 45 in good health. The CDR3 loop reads CGLVGRSANYGYTF. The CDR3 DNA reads TGCGGACTTGTGGGGAGGTCCGCTAACTATGGCTACACCTTC.